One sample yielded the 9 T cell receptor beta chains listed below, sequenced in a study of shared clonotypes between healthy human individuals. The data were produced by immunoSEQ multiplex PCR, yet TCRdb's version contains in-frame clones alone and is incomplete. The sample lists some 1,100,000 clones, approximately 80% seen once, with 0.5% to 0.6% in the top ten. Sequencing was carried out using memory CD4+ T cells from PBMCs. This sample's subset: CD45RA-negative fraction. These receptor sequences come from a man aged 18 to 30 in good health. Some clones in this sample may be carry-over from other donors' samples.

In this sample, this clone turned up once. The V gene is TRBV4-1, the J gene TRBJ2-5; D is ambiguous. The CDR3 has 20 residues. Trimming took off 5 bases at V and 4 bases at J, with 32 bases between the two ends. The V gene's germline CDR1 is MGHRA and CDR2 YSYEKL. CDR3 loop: CASSYRAPSQRATSRETQYF. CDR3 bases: TGCGCCAGCAGCTACCGGGCCCCATCGCAAAGGGCGACCTCAAGAGAGACCCAGTACTTC.

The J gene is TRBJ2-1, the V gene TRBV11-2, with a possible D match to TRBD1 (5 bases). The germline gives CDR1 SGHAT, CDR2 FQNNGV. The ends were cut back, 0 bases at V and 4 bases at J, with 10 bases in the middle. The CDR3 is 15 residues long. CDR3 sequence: CASSLELTAYNEQFF. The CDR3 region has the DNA TGTGCCAGCAGCTTAGAACTGACAGCGTACAATGAGCAGTTCTTC.

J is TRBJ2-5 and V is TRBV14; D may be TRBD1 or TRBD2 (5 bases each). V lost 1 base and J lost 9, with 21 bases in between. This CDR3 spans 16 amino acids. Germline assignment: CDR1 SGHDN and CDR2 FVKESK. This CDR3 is CASSQGSGGAGDAQYF. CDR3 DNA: TGTGCCAGCAGCCAAGGGTCTGGGGGTGCCGGAGATGCCCAGTACTTC. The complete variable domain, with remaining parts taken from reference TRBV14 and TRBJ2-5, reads EAGVTQFPSHSVIEKGQTVTLRCDPISGHDNLYWYRRVMGKEIKFLLHFVKESKQDESGMPNNRFLAERTGGTYSTLKVQPAELEDSGVYFCASSQGSGGAGDAQYFGPGTRLLVL.

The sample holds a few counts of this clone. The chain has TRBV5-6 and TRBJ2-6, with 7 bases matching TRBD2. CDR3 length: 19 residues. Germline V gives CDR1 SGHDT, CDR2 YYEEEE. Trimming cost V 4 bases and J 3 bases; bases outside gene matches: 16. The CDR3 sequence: CASSSLLAGVAFGANVLTF. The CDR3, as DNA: TGTGCCAGCAGCAGTCTCCTCGCGGGAGTTGCGTTTGGGGCCAACGTCCTGACTTTC.

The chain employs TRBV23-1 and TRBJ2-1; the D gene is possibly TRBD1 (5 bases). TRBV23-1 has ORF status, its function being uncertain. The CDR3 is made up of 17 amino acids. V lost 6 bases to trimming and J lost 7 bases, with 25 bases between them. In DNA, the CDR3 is TGCGCCAGCAGGAGACGTAACAGGTCCCTCAAACGTAATGAGCAGTTCTTC. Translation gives CASRRRNRSLKRNEQFF.

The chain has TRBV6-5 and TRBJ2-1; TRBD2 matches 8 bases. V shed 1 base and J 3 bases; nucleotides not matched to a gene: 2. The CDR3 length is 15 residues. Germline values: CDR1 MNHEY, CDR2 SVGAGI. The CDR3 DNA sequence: TGTGCCAGCAGTTACTATAGCGGGATCTACAATGAGCAGTTCTTC. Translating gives CASSYYSGIYNEQFF.

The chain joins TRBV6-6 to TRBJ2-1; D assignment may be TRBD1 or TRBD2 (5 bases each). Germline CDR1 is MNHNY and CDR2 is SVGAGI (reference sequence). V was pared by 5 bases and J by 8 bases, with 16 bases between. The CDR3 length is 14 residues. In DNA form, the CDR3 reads TGTGCCAGCAGTCCCGGACCGGGGCCCTATGAGCAGTTCTTC. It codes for CASSPGPGPYEQFF.

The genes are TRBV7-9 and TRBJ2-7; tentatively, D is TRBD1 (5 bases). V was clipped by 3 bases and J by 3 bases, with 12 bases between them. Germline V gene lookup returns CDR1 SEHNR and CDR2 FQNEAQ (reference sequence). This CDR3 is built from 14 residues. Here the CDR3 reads CASSFGRAYYEQYF. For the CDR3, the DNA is TGTGCCAGCAGCTTTGGCAGGGCCTACTACGAGCAGTACTTC.

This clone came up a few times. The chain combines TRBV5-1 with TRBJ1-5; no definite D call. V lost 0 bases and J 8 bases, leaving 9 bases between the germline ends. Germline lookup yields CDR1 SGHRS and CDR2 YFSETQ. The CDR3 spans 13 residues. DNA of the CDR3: TGCGCCAGCAGCTTGGGAGTCGGTGAGCCCCAGCATTTT. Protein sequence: CASSLGVGEPQHF. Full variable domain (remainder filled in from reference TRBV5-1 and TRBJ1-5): KAGVTQTPRYLIKTRGQQVTLSCSPISGHRSVSWYQQTPGQGLQFLFEYFSETQRNKGNFPGRFSGRQFSNSRSEMNVSTLELGDSALYLCASSLGVGEPQHFGDGTRLSIL.